The subject of this entry is one T cell receptor (beta chain). The antigen remains undetermined. Each of the donors had 8 to 10 milliliters of peripheral blood drawn into EDTA-treated Vacutainer tubes. The data belong to a study of blood T cells in healthy people across ages. General study points: The unknown donor CMV status may have confounded expanded clonotype changes.

The use of a sample-barcoded 5' primer and a J-beta primer mix characterized a second PCR of roughly 7 to 11 cycles. TCRdb called the 5' RACE reads again in MiXCR, with one record for every CDR3 protein. The sample has hundreds of thousands of distinct CDR3 sequences, about 28% seen once. Looked up from germline, CDR1 is DFQATT and CDR2 is SNEGSKA (reference sequence). This CDR3 has 12 residues. Between the trimmed V and J ends, which lost 4 bases and 11 bases, there was a span of 15 bases. The TCR sequence derives from a woman aged 80 or over in good health. Sequencing input: blood. The genes are TRBV20-1 and TRBJ1-5; D not resolved. The CDR3 DNA sequence: TGCAGTGCTACGGCGGACGCGGGAGCCCAGCATTTT. This codes for CSATADAGAQHF.